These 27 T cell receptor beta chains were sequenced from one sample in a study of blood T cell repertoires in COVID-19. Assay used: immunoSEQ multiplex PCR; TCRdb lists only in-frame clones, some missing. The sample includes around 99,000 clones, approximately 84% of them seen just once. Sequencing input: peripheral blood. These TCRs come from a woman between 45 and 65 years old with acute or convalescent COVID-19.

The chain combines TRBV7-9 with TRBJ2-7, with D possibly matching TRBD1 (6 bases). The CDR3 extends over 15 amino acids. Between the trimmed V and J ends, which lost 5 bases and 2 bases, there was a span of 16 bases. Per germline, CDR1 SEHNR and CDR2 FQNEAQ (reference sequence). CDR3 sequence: CASSGITGPAYEQYF. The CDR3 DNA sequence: TGTGCCAGCAGCGGTATAACAGGGCCTGCCTACGAGCAGTACTTC.

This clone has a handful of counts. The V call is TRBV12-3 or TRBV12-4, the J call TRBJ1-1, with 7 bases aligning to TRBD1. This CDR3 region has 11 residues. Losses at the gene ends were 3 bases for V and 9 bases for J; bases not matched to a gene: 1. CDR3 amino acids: CASSLGQKAFF. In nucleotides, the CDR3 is TGTGCCAGCAGTTTGGGACAGAAAGCTTTCTTT.

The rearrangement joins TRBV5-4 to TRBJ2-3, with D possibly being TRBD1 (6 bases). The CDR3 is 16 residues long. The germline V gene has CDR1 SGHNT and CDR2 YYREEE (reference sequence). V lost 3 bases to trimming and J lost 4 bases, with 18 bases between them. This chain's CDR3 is CASSSRAGVGADTQYF. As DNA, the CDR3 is TGTGCCAGCAGCTCCCGGGCAGGGGTCGGGGCAGATACGCAGTATTTT.

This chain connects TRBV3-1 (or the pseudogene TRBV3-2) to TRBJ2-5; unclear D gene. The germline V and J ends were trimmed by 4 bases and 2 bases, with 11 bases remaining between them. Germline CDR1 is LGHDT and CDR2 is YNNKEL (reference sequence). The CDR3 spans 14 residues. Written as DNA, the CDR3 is TGTGCCAGCAGCCCCAAACCAGAACAAGAGACCCAGTACTTC. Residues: CASSPKPEQETQYF.

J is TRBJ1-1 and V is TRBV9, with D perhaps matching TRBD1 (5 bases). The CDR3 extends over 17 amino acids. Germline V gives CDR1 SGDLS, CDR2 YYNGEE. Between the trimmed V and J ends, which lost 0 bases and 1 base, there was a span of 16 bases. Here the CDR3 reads CASSVGHSSGGNTEAFF. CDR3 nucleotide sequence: TGTGCCAGCAGCGTAGGCCATTCTTCCGGGGGGAACACTGAAGCTTTCTTT.

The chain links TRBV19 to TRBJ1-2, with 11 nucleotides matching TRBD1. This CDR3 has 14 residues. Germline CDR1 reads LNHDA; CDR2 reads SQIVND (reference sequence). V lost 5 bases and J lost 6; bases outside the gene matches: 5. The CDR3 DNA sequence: TGTGCCAGTAGTCCGGACAGGGGGCAAAATGGCTACACCTTC. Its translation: CASSPDRGQNGYTF.

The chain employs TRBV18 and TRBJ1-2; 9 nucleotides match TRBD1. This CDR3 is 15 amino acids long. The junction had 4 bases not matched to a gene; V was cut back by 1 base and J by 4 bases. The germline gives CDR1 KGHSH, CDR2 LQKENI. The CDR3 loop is CASSPLTGQGYGYTF. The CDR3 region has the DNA TGTGCCAGCTCACCACTGACGGGACAGGGCTATGGCTACACCTTC.

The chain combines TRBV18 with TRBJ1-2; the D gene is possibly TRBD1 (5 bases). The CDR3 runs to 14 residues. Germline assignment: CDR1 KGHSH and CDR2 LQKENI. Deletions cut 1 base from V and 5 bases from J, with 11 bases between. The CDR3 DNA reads TGTGCCAGCTCACCACTAGAGGGGAGGTATGGCTACACCTTC. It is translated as CASSPLEGRYGYTF.

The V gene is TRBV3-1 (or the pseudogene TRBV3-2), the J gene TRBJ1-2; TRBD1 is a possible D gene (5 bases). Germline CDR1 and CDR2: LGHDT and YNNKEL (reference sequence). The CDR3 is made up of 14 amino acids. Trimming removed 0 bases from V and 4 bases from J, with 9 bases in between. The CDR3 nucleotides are TGTGCCAGCAGCCAAGATCCGACAGTCTATGGCTACACCTTC. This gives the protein CASSQDPTVYGYTF.

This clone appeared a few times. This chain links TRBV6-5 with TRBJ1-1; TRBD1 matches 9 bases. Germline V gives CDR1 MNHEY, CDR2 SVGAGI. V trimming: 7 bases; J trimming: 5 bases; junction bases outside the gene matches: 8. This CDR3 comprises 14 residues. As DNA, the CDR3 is TGTGCCAGCAACCCTACAGGGGGCTATACTGAAGCTTTCTTT. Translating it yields CASNPTGGYTEAFF.

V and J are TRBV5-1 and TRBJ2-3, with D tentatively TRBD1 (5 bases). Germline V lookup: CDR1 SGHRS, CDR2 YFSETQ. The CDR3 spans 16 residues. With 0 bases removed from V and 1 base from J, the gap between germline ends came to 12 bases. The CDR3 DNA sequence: TGCGCCAGCAGCTTGGGGTCGACAGTGGGCACAGATACGCAGTATTTT. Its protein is CASSLGSTVGTDTQYF.

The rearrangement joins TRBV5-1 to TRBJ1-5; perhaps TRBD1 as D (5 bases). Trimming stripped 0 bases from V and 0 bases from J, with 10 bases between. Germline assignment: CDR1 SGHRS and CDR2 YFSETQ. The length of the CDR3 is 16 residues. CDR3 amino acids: CASSLEGLDSNQPQHF. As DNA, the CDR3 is TGCGCCAGCAGCTTGGAGGGGCTCGATAGCAATCAGCCCCAGCATTTT.

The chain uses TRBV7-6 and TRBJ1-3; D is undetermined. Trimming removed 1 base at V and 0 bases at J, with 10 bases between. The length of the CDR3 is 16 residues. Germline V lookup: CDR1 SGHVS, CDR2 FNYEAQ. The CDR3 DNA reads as TGTGCCAGCAGCTTAGGAGGCACCCTCTCTGGAAACACCATATATTTT. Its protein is CASSLGGTLSGNTIYF.

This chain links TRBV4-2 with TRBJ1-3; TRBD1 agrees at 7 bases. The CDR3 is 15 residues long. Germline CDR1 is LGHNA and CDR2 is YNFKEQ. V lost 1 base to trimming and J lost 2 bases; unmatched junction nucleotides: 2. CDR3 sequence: CASSQGDSPGNTIYF. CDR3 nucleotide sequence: TGTGCCAGCAGCCAAGGGGACAGCCCTGGAAACACCATATATTTT.

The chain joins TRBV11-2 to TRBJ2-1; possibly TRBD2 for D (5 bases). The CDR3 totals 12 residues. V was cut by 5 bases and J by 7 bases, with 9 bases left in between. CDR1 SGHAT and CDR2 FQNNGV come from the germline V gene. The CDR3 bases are TGTGCCAGCAGCCCGCCGGGGAATGAGCAGTTCTTC. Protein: CASSPPGNEQFF.

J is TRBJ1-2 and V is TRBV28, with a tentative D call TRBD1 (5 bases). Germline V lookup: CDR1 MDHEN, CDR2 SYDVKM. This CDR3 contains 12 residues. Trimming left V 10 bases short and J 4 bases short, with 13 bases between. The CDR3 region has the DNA TGTGCCACCAGAATCAGGGCCTATGGCTACACCTTC. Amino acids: CATRIRAYGYTF.

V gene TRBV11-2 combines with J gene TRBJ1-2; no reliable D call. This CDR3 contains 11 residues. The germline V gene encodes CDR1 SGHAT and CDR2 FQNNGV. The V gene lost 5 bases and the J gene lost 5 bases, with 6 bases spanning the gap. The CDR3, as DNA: TGTGCCAGCAGCCCGGGGTATGGCTACACCTTC. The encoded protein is CASSPGYGYTF. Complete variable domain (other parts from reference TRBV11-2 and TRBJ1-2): EAGVAQSPRYKIIEKRQSVAFWCNPISGHATLYWYQQILGQGPKLLIQFQNNGVVDDSQLPKDRFSAERLKGVDSTLKIQPAKLEDSAVYLCASSPGYGYTFGSGTRLTVV.

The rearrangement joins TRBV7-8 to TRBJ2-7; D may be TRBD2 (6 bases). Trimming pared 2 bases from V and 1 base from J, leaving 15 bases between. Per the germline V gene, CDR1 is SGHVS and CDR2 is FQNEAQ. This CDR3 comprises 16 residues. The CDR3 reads CASSLIGRGDSYEQYF. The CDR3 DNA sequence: TGTGCCAGCAGCTTAATCGGGCGGGGCGATTCCTACGAGCAGTACTTC.

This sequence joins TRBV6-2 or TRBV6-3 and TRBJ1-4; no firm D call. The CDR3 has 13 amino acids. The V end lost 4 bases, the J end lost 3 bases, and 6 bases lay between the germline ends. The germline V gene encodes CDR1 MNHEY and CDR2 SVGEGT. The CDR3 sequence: CASSWAANEKLFF. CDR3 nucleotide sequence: TGTGCCAGCAGTTGGGCAGCTAATGAAAAACTGTTTTTT.

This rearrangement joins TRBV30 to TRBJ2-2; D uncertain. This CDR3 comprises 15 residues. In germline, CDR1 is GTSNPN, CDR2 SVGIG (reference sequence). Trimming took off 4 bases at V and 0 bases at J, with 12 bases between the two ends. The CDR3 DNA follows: TGTGCCTGGAACCCTCTGAGATCGAACACCGGGGAGCTGTTTTTT. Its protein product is CAWNPLRSNTGELFF.

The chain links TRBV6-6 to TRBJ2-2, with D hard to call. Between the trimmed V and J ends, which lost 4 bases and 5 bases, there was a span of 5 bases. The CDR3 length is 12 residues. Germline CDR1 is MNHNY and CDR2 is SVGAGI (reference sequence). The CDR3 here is CASSLETGELFF. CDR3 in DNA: TGTGCCAGCAGTTTGGAGACCGGGGAGCTGTTTTTT.

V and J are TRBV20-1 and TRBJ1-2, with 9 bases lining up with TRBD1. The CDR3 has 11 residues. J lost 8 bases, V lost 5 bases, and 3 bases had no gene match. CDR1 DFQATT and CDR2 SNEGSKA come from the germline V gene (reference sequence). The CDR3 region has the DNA TGCAGTGCTGGACAGGGGTCCGGCTACACCTTC. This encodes CSAGQGSGYTF.

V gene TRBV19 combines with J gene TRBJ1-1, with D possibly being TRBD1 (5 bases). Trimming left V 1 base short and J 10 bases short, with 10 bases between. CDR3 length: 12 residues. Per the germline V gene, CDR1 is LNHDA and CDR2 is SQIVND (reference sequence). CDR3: CASSIGGGAAFF. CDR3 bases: TGTGCCAGTAGTATAGGGGGAGGGGCAGCTTTCTTT.

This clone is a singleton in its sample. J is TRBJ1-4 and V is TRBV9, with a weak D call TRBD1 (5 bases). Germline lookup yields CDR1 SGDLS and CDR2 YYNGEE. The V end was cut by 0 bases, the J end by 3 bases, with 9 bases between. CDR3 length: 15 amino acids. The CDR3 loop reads CASSVAGNANEKLFF. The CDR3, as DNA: TGTGCCAGCAGCGTAGCAGGGAATGCTAATGAAAAACTGTTTTTT.

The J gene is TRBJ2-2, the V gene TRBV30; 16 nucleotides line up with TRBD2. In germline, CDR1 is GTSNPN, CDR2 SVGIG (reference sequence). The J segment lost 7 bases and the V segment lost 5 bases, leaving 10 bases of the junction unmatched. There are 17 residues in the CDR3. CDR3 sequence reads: CAWGVGTSGGAGGELFF. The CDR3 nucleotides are TGTGCCTGGGGAGTCGGGACTAGCGGGGGGGCCGGCGGGGAGCTGTTTTTT.

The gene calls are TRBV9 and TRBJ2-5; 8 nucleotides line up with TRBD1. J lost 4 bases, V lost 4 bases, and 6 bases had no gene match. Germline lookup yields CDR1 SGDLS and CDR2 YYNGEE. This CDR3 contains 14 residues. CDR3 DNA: TGTGCCAGCAGCCCGCGGACAGGGACAGAGACCCAGTACTTC. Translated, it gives CASSPRTGTETQYF.

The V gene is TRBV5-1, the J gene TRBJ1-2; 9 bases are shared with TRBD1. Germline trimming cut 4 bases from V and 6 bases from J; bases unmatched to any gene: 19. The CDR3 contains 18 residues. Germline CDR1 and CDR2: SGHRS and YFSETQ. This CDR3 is CASSLLTGGGREEDGYTF. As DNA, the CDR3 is TGCGCCAGCAGCCTCCTAACAGGGGGCGGGAGAGAAGAGGATGGCTACACCTTC.